This T cell receptor beta chain is from a study of cytomegalovirus exposure and HLA in healthy donors. Study-wide findings and caveats: Researchers had no immune exposure information except CMV serostatus available. Most of the CMV-associated TCR beta chains (in a later analysis) appeared to be HLA-restricted.

It was with 60 Vbeta and 13 Jbeta primers that the PCR ran. Using immunoSEQ multiplex PCR, the repertoire was profiled, and TCRdb retains in-frame clones only, with some absent. This sample has about 170,000 clones; about 80% occur once, and the top ten carry approximately 2%. This clone was detected a few times. Its antigen is undetermined. CDR3 length equals 16 residues. CDR1 and CDR2 (germline): SGDLS, YYNGEE. V dropped 1 base and J dropped 4; count of bases not matched to a gene: 9. Each donor was nominally healthy when sampled (though unrecorded immune exposures were likely). The J gene is TRBJ2-3, the V gene TRBV9; 7 positions match TRBD2. The sample consisted of PBMCs. The source is a female donor in good health and CMV-seronegative. CDR3 amino acids: CASSVPNGGSADTQYF. The CDR3 nucleotides read TGTGCCAGCAGCGTACCGAACGGCGGGAGCGCAGATACGCAGTATTTT.